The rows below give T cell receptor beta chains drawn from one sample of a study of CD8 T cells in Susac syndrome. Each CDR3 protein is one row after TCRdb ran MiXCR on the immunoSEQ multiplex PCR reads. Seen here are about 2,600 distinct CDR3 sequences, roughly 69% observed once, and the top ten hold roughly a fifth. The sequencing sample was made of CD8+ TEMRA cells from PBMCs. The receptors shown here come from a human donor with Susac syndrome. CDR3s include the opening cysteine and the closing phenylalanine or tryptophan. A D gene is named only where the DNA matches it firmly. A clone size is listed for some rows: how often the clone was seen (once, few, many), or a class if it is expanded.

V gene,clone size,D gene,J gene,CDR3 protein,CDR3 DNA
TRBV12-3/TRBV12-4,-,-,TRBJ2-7,CASSYHLAYEQYF,TGTGCCAGCAGCTATCACTTAGCGTACGAGCAGTACTTC
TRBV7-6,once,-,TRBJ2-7,CASSLSGYEQYF,TGTGCCAGCAGCTTATCCGGCTACGAGCAGTACTTC
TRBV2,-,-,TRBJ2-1,CASSAAVYNEQFF,TGTGCCAGCAGTGCAGCGGTATACAATGAGCAGTTCTTC
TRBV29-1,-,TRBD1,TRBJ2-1,CSVARDREWDEQFF,TGCAGCGTTGCGAGGGACAGGGAGTGGGATGAGCAGTTCTTC
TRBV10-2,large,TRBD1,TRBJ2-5,CASLGTGGMETQYF,TGCGCCAGCCTCGGGACAGGGGGTATGGAGACCCAGTACTTC
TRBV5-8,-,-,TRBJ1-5,CASSPGTCFYQPQHF,TGTGCCAGCAGCCCCGGGACATGTTTTTATCAGCCCCAGCATTTT
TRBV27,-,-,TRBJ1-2,CASSLSRPKYGYTF,TGTGCCAGCAGTTTATCCCGACCAAAGTATGGCTACACCTTC
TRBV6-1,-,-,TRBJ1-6,CASSRRGGNPSDSPLHF,TGTGCCAGCAGCCGACGGGGGGGCAACCCTTCGGATTCACCCCTCCACTTT
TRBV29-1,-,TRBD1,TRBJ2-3,CSVVPGQDSTDTQYF,TGCAGCGTTGTTCCCGGACAGGATAGCACAGATACGCAGTATTTT
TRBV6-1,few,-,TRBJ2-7,CASHPGGRASYEQYF,TGTGCCAGCCACCCCGGGGGGCGCGCCTCCTACGAGCAGTACTTC
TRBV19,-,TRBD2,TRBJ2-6,CASSGTSGSGANVLTF,TGTGCCAGTAGTGGGACTAGCGGCTCTGGGGCCAACGTCCTGACTTTC
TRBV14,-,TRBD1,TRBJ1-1,CASSQEWTGEAFF,TGTGCCAGCAGCCAAGAATGGACAGGTGAAGCTTTCTTT
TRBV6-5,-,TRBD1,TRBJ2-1,CASSYSRQGGNEQFF,TGTGCCAGCAGTTACTCACGACAGGGGGGAAATGAGCAGTTCTTC
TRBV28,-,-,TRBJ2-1,CASSSDSTKERNEQFF,TGTGCCAGCAGTTCAGACTCCACGAAGGAGAGAAATGAGCAGTTCTTC
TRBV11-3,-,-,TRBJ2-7,CASSSTSLDEQYF,TGTGCCAGCAGCTCTACCTCACTAGACGAGCAGTACTTC
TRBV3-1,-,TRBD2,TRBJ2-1,CASSPAGGLLNEQFF,TGTGCCAGCAGCCCAGCGGGGGGGCTATTGAATGAGCAGTTCTTC
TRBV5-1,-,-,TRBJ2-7,CASSPEGPDLSYEQYF,TGCGCCAGCAGCCCGGAAGGCCCAGACCTTTCCTACGAGCAGTACTTC
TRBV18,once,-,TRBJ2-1,CASSPQGYSYNEQFF,TGTGCCAGCTCACCACAAGGGTACTCCTACAATGAGCAGTTCTTC
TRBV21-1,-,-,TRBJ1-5,CASRPLLHWHHQPQHF,TGTGCCAGCAGACCTTTACTACATTGGCATCATCAGCCCCAGCATTTT
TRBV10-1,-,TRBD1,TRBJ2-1,CASSGDRGAPGEQFF,TGCGCCAGCAGTGGCGACAGGGGGGCACCCGGTGAGCAGTTCTTC
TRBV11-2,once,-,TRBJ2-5,CASSEWEGASNLQETQYF,TGTGCCAGCAGCGAGTGGGAGGGGGCCTCTAATCTACAAGAGACCCAGTACTTC
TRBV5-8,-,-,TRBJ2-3,CASSLGSWATDTQYF,TGTGCCAGCAGCTTGGGGTCCTGGGCGACAGATACGCAGTATTTT
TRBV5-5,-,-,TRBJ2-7,CASSFSSWDWPYEQYF,TGTGCCAGCAGCTTCAGTTCCTGGGACTGGCCCTACGAGCAGTACTTC